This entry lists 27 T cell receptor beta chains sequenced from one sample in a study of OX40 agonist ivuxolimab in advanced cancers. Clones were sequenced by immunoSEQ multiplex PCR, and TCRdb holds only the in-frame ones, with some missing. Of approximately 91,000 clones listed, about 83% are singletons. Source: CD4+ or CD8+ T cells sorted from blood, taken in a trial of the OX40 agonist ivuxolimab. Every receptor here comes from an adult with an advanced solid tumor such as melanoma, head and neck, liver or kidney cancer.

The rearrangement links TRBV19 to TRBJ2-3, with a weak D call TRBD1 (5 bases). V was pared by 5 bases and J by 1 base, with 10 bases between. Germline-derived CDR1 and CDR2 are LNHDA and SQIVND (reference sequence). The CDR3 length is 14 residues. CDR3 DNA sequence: TGTGCCAGTAGTGTTCAGGGTGGCACAGATACGCAGTATTTT. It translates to CASSVQGGTDTQYF.

The CDR3 DNA sequence: TGTGCCAGCAGCCCTCGGTTCAGGGCTATCACCGGGGAGCTGTTTTTT. Its protein product is CASSPRFRAITGELFF. The chain has TRBV7-2 and TRBJ2-2; D perhaps matches TRBD1 (5 bases). Between the trimmed V and J ends, which lost 5 bases and 4 bases, there was a span of 17 bases. The CDR3 loop spans 16 amino acids. CDR1 and CDR2 from the germline V gene are SGHTA and FQGNSA.

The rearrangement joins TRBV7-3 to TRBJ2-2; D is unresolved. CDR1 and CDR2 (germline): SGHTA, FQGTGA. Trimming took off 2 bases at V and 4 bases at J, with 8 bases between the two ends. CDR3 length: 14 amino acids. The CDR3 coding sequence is TGTGCCAGCAGCTTAGGGCAGCTCACCGGGGAGCTGTTTTTT. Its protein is CASSLGQLTGELFF.

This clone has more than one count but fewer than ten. The CDR3 loop is CASRERLGANSEAFF. The CDR3, as DNA: TGTGCCAGCCGCGAAAGACTCGGGGCCAATTCTGAAGCTTTCTTT. The chain has TRBV5-5 and TRBJ1-1, with D maybe TRBD1 (5 bases). Germline V lookup: CDR1 SGHKS, CDR2 YYEKEE (reference sequence). This CDR3 spans 15 amino acids. V lost 7 bases to trimming and J lost 6 bases, with 22 bases between them.

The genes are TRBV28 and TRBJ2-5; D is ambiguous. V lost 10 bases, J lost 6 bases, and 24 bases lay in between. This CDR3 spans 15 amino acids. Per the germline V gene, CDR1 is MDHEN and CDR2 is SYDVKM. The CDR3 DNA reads TGTGCCACCCATGCCCCCGGTTCCCTTGGGAAGACCCAGTACTTC. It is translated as CATHAPGSLGKTQYF.

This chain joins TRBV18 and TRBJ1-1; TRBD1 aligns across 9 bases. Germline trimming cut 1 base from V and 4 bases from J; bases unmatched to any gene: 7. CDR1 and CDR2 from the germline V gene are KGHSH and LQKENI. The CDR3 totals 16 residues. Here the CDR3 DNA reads TGTGCCAGCTCACCACGAGGACAGGGGATCGGCACTGAAGCTTTCTTT. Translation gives CASSPRGQGIGTEAFF.

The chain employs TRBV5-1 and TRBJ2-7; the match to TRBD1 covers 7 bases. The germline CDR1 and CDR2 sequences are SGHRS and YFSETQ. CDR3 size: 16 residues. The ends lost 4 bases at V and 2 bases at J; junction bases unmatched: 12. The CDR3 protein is CASSSWVDRVPYEQYF. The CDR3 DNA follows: TGCGCCAGCAGCAGTTGGGTTGACAGGGTCCCCTACGAGCAGTACTTC.

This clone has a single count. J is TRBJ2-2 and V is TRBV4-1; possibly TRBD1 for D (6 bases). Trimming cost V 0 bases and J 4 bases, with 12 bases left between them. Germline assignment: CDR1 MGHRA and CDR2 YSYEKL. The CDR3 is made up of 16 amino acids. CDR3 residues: CASSQEGQPGTGELFF. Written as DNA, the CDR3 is TGCGCCAGCAGCCAAGAAGGACAGCCGGGCACCGGGGAGCTGTTTTTT.

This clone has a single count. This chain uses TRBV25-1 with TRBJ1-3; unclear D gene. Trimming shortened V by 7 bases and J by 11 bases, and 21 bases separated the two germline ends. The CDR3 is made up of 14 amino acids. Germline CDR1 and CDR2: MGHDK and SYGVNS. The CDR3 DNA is TGTGCCAGCACTTCCCCGGGAAGGCTCGGCGCCATATATTTT. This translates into CASTSPGRLGAIYF. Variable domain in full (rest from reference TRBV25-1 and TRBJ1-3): EADIYQTPRYLVIGTGKKITLECSQTMGHDKMYWYQQDPGMELHLIHYSYGVNSTEKGDLSSESTVSRIRTEHFPLTLESARPSHTSQYLCASTSPGRLGAIYFGEGSWLTVV.

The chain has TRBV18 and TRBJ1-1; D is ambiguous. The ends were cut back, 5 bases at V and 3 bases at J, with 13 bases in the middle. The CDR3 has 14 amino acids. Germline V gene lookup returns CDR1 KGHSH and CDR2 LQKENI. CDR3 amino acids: CASSGSFADTEAFF. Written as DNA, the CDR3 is TGTGCCAGCTCAGGATCATTCGCGGACACTGAAGCTTTCTTT.

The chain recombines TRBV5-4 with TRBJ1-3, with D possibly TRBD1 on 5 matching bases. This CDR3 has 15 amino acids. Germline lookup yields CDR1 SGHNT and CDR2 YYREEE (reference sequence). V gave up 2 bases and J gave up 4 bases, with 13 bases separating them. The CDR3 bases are TGTGCCAGCAGCTTTACTACAGGTGGGGGAAACACCATATATTTT. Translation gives CASSFTTGGGNTIYF.

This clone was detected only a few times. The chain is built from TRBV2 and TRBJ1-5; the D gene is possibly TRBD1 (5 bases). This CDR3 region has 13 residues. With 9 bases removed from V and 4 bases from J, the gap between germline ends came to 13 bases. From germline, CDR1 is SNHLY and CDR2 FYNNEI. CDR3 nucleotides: TGTGCCAGTGTCCTCAGGGAGAATCAGCCCCAGCATTTT. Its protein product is CASVLRENQPQHF.

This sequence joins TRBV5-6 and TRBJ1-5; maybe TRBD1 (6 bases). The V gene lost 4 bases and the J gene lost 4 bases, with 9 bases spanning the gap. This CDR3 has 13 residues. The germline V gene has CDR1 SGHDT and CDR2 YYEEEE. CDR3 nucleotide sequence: TGTGCCAGCAGCGTTACAGGGAATCAGCCCCAGCATTTT. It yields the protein CASSVTGNQPQHF. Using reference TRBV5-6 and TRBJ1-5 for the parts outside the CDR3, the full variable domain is DAGVTQSPTHLIKTRGQQVTLRCSPKSGHDTVSWYQQALGQGPQFIFQYYEEEERQRGNFPDRFSGHQFPNYSSELNVNALLLGDSALYLCASSVTGNQPQHFGDGTRLSIL.

Here the CDR3 reads CASSPQLGSTDTQYF. CDR3 nucleotides: TGTGCCAGCAGCCCGCAGTTGGGGAGCACAGATACGCAGTATTTT. The gene calls are TRBV14 and TRBJ2-3; the D is unclear. CDR3 length equals 15 residues. The V gene lost 4 bases and the J gene lost 0 bases, with 11 bases spanning the gap. Germline V gives CDR1 SGHDN, CDR2 FVKESK.

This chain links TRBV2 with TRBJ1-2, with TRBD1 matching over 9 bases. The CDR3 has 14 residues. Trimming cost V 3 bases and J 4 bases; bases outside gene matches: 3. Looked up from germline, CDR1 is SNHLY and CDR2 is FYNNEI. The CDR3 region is CASSEGQGGYGYTF. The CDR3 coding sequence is TGTGCCAGCAGTGAGGGACAGGGTGGCTATGGCTACACCTTC.

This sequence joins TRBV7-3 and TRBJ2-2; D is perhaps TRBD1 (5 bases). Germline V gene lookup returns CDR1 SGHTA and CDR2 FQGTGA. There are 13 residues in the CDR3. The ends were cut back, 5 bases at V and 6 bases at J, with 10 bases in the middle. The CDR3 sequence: CASSPTVSGELFF. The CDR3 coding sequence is TGTGCCAGCAGCCCGACAGTCTCCGGGGAGCTGTTTTTT.

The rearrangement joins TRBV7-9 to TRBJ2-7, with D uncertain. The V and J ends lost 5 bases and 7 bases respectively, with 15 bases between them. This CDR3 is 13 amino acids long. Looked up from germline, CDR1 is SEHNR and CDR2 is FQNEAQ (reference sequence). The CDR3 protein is CASSLLGTLEQYF. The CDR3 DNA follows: TGTGCCAGCAGCCTATTGGGCACCCTGGAGCAGTACTTC. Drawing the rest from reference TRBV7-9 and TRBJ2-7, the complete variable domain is DTGVSQNPRHKITKRGQNVTFRCDPISEHNRLYWYRQTLGQGPEFLTYFQNEAQLEKSRLLSDRFSAERPKGSFSTLEIQRTEQGDSAMYLCASSLLGTLEQYFGPGTRLTVT.

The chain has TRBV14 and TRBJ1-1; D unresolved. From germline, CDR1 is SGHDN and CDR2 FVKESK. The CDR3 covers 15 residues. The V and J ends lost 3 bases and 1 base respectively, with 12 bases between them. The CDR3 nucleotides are TGTGCCAGCAGCCAGAGTAATAGAGGGAACACTGAAGCTTTCTTT. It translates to CASSQSNRGNTEAFF.

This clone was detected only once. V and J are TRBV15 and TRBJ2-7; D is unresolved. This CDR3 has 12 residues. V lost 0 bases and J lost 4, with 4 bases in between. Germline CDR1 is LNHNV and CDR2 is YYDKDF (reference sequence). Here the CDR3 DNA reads TGTGCCACCAGCAGAGATAGGTACGAGCAGTACTTC. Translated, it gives CATSRDRYEQYF.

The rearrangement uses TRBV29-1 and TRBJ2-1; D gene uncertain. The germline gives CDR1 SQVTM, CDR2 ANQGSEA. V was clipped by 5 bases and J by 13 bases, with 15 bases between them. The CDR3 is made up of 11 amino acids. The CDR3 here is CSVQARQHQFF. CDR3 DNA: TGCAGCGTTCAGGCCAGGCAGCATCAGTTCTTC.

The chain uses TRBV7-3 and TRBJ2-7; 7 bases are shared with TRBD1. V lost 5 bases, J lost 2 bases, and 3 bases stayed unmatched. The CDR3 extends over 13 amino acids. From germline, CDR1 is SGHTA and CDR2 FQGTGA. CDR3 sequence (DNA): TGTGCCAGCAGCCCGGGACAGACCTACGAGCAGTACTTC. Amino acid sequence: CASSPGQTYEQYF.

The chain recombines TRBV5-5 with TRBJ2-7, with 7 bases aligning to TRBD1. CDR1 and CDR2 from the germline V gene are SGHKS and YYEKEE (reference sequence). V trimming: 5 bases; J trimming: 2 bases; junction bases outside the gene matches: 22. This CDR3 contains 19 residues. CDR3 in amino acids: CASRGDRENRLRPTYEQYF. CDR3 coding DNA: TGTGCCAGCAGGGGAGACAGGGAAAACCGACTAAGGCCTACCTACGAGCAGTACTTC. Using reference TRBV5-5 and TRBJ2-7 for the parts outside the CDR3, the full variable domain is DAGVTQSPTHLIKTRGQQVTLRCSPISGHKSVSWYQQVLGQGPQFIFQYYEKEERGRGNFPDRFSARQFPNYSSELNVNALLLGDSALYLCASRGDRENRLRPTYEQYFGPGTRLTVT.

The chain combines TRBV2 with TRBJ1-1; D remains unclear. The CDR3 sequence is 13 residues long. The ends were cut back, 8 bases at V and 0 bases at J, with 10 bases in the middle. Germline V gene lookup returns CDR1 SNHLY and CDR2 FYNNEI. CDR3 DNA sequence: TGTGCCAGCGGAGTCGTAGTGAACACTGAAGCTTTCTTT. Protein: CASGVVVNTEAFF.

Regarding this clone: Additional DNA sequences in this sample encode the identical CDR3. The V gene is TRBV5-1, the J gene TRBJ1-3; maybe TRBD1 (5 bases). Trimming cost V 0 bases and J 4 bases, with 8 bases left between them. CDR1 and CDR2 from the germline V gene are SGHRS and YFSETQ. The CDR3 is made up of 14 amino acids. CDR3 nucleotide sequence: TGCGCCAGCAGCTTGGACGGGGCCGGAAACACCATATATTTT. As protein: CASSLDGAGNTIYF.

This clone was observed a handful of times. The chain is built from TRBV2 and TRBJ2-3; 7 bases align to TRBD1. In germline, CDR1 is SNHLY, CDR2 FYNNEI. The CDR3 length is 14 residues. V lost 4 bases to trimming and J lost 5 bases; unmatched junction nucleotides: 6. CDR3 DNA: TGTGCCAGCAGTGTGGACAGGTCGTTAGATACGCAGTATTTT. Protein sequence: CASSVDRSLDTQYF.

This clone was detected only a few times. The DNA of the CDR3 is TGTGCCAGCAGCTCGTCCAGAGGCGGCTACACCTTC. It encodes CASSSSRGGYTF. V and J are TRBV7-8 and TRBJ1-2, with D unresolved. From germline, CDR1 is SGHVS and CDR2 FQNEAQ. V lost 4 bases and J 8 bases, leaving 11 bases between the germline ends. CDR3 length: 12 residues.

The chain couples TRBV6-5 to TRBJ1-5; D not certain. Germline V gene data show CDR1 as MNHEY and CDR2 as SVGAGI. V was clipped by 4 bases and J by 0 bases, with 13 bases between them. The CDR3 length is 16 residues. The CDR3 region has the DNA TGTGCCAGCAGTTTATGGACTGGAGGTAGCAATCAGCCCCAGCATTTT. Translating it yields CASSLWTGGSNQPQHF.